This T cell receptor (beta chain) appears in the sequencing data of a study of blood T cell repertoires in COVID-19. As for the study in general: Acute and convalescent COVID-19 samples came from the United States, Italy and Spain. In each case, the material was cDNA or gDNA derived from T cells, B-cell-depleted T cells, or PBMCs.

Original data processing: Quantification of nucleated cells was approximated via reference gene primer amplification. The assay was immunoSEQ multiplex PCR, and TCRdb's table has in-frame clones only and misses some. The DNA gave D and trimming, while V, J and clone size come from that table. Here the sample spans some 80,000 clones, around 87% being singletons. The V end was cut by 7 bases, the J end by 8 bases, with 17 bases between. The CDR3 contains 13 residues. The sequence came from a woman between 50 and 59 years old with active or convalescent COVID-19. Sequencing input: peripheral blood. V gene TRBV12-3 or TRBV12-4 combines with J gene TRBJ1-2, with D hard to call. This CDR3 is CASTPGVPIGYTF. CDR3 coding DNA: TGTGCCAGCACCCCGGGAGTTCCAATCGGCTACACCTTC.